This T cell receptor (beta chain) was captured in a study of blood T cell repertoires in COVID-19. Overall study context: Material from acute and convalescent COVID-19 was sourced from the United States, Italy and Spain. The analysed material was cDNA or gDNA that came from T cells, B-cell-depleted T cells, or PBMCs.

Methods used by the authors: Amplification from reference gene primers served as the basis for estimated nucleated cell counts. The method was immunoSEQ multiplex PCR; TCRdb's version includes in-frame clones alone and lacks a portion of them. V, J and clone size were drawn from that table, and D and trimming were deduced from the DNA. The sample contains 30,000 to 40,000 clones, around 90% of which appear only once. Germline lookup yields CDR1 SGDLS and CDR2 YYNGEE. V lost 2 bases, J lost 9 bases, and 14 bases stayed unmatched. This CDR3 is 16 amino acids long. The source material was peripheral blood. V gene TRBV9 combines with J gene TRBJ2-1; TRBD1 aligns across 7 bases. The receptor comes from a man between 60 and 75 years old with active or convalescent COVID-19. The DNA of the CDR3 is TGTGCCAGCAGCGTGAAAGGGGGCGATGGCCAGAGTGAGCAGTTCTTC. Protein: CASSVKGGDGQSEQFF.